This T cell receptor (beta chain) stems from a study of shared clonotypes between healthy human individuals. Study-level points and caveats: About 5.2% was the fraction of naive CD4 clonotypes found shared across a few donors.

About this clone: What it binds is not known.

A deep-level run was used for the assay. The repertoire was sequenced with immunoSEQ multiplex PCR; TCRdb's copy has only in-frame clones and lacks some. The sample comprises around 1.6 million clones, nearly 99% of which are singletons, and approximately 0.45% rests with the top ten. V lost 3 bases to trimming and J lost 5 bases; unmatched junction nucleotides: 6. CDR1 is MNHEY, CDR2 SVGAGI, per germline. This CDR3 region has 15 residues. The genes are TRBV6-5 and TRBJ2-5, with TRBD2 identical over 10 bases. Material for sequencing was naive CD4+ T cells sorted from blood. Subset here: CD45RA+ positively selected. This TCR was recovered from a man aged 25 to 40 in good health. The CDR3 protein is CASSYWASGGETQYF. Written as DNA, the CDR3 is TGTGCCAGCAGTTATTGGGCTAGCGGGGGCGAGACCCAGTACTTC.